The clone carrying this T cell receptor (beta chain) was seen repeatedly, ten times or more. Its cognate antigen is unknown. This specimen belongs to a study of regulatory T cells in long-lasting Graves disease. With 1 base clipped from V and 1 base from J, the junction kept 7 bases outside the gene matches. Germline CDR1 is SGHVS and CDR2 is FQNEAQ. This CDR3 comprises 19 residues. Arm-PCR of CDR3 regions with iRepertoire HTBI primers generated TCR beta libraries. MiXCR, run by TCRdb on the multiplex PCR reads, gives a single entry per CDR3 protein. The data contain 350,000 to 500,000 distinct CDR3 sequences, 11% to 15% of them seen just once; the ten biggest clones take up around a sixth. The time point here: newly diagnosed GD, antithyroid drugs for less than 3 months. PBMCs were the source of the RNA used for TCR sequencing. General observations from the study: Among samples with persistent disease, TRBV28, TRBJ1-2 and TRBJ2-5 were favored.

These same records also appear under a second study, on T cells in Graves' hyperthyroidism and ophthalmopathy. From that second work: RT-PCR in the first round (using the HTBI primer set) targeted the TCR CDR3.

The clonotype was recovered from a woman aged 45 to 65 with Graves disease. This chain joins TRBV7-8 and TRBJ2-4; 13 bases map to TRBD2. The starting material was peripheral blood mononuclear cells (PBMCs), obtained at new diagnosis, from a patient treated with antithyroid drugs. The CDR3 nucleotides are TGTGCCAGCAGCTTAGTAAGGACTAGCGGGAGCGTGGCCAAAAACATTCAGTACTTC. Protein: CASSLVRTSGSVAKNIQYF.